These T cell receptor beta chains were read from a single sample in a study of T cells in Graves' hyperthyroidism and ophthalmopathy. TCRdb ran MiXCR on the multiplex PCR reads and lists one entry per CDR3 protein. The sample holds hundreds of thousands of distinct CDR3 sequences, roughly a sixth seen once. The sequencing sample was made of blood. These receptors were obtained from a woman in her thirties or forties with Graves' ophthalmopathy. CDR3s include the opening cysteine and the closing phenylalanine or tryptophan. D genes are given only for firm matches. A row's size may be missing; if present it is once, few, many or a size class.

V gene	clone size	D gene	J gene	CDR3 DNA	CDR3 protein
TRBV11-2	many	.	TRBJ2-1	TGTGCCAGCAGCTTTTCCGCAAATGAGCAGTTCTTC	CASSFSANEQFF
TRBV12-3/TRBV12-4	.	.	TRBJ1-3	TGTGCCAGCACTACGCGACGCCAGGGACTCGGCTCTGGAAACACCATATATTTT	CASTTRRQGLGSGNTIYF
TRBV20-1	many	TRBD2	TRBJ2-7	TGCAGTGCTAGAGAGGATAGCGGGAGATCGTCCGAGCAGTACTTC	CSAREDSGRSSEQYF
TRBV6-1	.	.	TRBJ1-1	TGTGCCAGCAGTGAAGGGGCATTCGCGAACACTGAAGCTTTCTTT	CASSEGAFANTEAFF
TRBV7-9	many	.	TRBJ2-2	TGTGCCAGCAGCCTCCTCCTAAGGCAGGGGCACGACACCGGGGAGCTGTTTTTT	CASSLLLRQGHDTGELFF
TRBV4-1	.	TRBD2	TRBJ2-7	TGCGCCAGCAGCCCCGGACTAGCGACAGGGGAGCAGTACTTC	CASSPGLATGEQYF
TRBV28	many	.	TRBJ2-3	TGTGCCAGCAGTATCGGGGGCCGGACGCAGTATTTT	CASSIGGRTQYF
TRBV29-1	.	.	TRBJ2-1	TGCAGCGTTGAATTTGCCTCATCCTACAATGAGCAGTTCTTC	CSVEFASSYNEQFF
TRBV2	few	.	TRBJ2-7	TGTGCCAGCAGTGTGAGCGCTCTCTCCTACGAGCAGTACTTC	CASSVSALSYEQYF
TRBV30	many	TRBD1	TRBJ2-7	TGTGCCTGGAGTTTGGGACAGGCCTACGAGCAGTACTTC	CAWSLGQAYEQYF
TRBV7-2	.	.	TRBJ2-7	TGTGCCAGCAGCTCTCTAAAAACCTGGGGGTCCTACGAGCAGTACTTC	CASSSLKTWGSYEQYF
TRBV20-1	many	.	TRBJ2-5	TGCAGTGCTAGAACGGGGGGCCAGGAGACCCAGTACTTC	CSARTGGQETQYF
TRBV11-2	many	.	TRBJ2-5	TGTGCCAGCAGCGCCTCGGGAGAGACCCAGTACTTC	CASSASGETQYF
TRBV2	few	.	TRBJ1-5	TGTGCCAGCAGTGCGGGGTATGTTTCGCCCCAGCATTTT	CASSAGYVSPQHF
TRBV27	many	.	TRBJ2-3	TGTGCCAGCAGACTACCCTCCACAGATACGCAGTATTTT	CASRLPSTDTQYF
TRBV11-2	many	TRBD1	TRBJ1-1	TGTGCCAGCAGGGACAGGGGGCTCACTGAAGCTTTCTTT	CASRDRGLTEAFF
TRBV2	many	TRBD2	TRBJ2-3	TGTGCCAGCAGAGCTAGCGGGAGCGCGCAGTATTTT	CASRASGSAQYF
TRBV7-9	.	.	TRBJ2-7	TGTGCCAGCAGCTTAGCGGCTAGCGAGCAGTACTTC	CASSLAASEQYF
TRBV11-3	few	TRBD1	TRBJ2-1	TGTGCCAGCAGCCCGGGACAGATCCATGAGCAGTTCTTC	CASSPGQIHEQFF
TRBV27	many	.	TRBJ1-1	TGTGCCAGCAGTTTTAGGGCAGATGGGGAAACTGAAGCTTTCTTT	CASSFRADGETEAFF
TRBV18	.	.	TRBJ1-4	TGTGCCAGCTCACCACGGCCTCGGGATGAAAAACTGTTTTTT	CASSPRPRDEKLFF
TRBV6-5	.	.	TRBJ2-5	TGTGCCAGCAGTTACCCAGCTAGCAAGACCCAGTACTTC	CASSYPASKTQYF
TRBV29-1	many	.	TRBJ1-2	TGCAGCGTTGAAATGGGGGCAGGTGGCTACACCTTC	CSVEMGAGGYTF
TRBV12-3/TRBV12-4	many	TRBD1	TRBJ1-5	TGTGCCAGCAGTTTTAGGGCAGGGGGCTTTAGCAATCAGCCCCAGCATTTT	CASSFRAGGFSNQPQHF
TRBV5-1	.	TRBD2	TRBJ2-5	TGCGCCAGCAGCACGGGGACTAGCGGGGGTCGGGAGACCCAGTACTTC	CASSTGTSGGRETQYF
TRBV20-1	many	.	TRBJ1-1	TGCAGTGCTAGAGATCCAGGGGCGGGGGACACTGAAGCTTTCTTT	CSARDPGAGDTEAFF
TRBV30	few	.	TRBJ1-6	TGTGCCTGGAGGTCTTTCGCCATTTCTCAAGGGGGTAATTCACCCCTCCACTTT	CAWRSFAISQGGNSPLHF
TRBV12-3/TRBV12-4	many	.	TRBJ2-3	TGTGCCAGCAGCCATCGGATAGGGCTAGACGCAGATACGCAGTATTTT	CASSHRIGLDADTQYF
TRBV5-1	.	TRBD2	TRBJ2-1	TGCGCCAGCAGCCAGTCCGGGACTAGCGGATTCAATGAGCAGTTCTTC	CASSQSGTSGFNEQFF
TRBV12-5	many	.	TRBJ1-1	TGTGCTAGTGGTTTGCAAACATTGCACACTGAAGCTTTCTTT	CASGLQTLHTEAFF
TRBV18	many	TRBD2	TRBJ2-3	TGTGCCAGCTCACCACCGACCACTAGCGGGAGGTTTCATACGCAGTATTTT	CASSPPTTSGRFHTQYF
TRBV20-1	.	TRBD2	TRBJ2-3	TGCAGTGCCCATCCCACGGGGGGGGCCGTCGCAGATACGCAGTATTTT	CSAHPTGGAVADTQYF
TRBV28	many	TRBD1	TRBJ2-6	TGTGCCAGCAGTGACGGACAGGGTTTCTCTGGGGCCAACGTCCTGACTTTC	CASSDGQGFSGANVLTF
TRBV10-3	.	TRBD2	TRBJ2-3	TGTGCCATCGGGGGGGGGACAGATACGCAGTATTTT	CAIGGGTDTQYF
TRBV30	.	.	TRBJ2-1	TGTGCCTTATCTCGAGGGGGGTGGGTTGAGCAGTTCTTC	CALSRGGWVEQFF
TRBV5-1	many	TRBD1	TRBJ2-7	TGCGCCAGCAGCTGGGATACAGGGGTCGCTTACGAGCAGTACTTC	CASSWDTGVAYEQYF
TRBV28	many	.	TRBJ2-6	TGTGCCAGCACCAACCGTGGGGCAATAGGAGGGGCCAACGTCCTGACTTTC	CASTNRGAIGGANVLTF
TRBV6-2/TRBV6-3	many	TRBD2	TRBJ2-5	TGTGCCAGCAGTTACCAGCGGGACTTGACCCAGTACTTC	CASSYQRDLTQYF
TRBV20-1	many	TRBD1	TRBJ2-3	TGCAGTGCCAGGACAGGGAGCACAGATACGCAGTATTTT	CSARTGSTDTQYF
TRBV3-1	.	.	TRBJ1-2	TGTGCCAGCAGCCCCTCCGCGAGGGGCGGCTACACCTTC	CASSPSARGGYTF
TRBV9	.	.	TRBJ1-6	TGTGCCAGCAGCGTTGATGCTTCCTCACCCCTCCACTTT	CASSVDASSPLHF
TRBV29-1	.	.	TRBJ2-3	TGCAGCGTTGCAGGGCCAGCAGGTCCGACAGATACGCAGTATTTT	CSVAGPAGPTDTQYF
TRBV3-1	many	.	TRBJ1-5	TGTGCCAGCAGCCAACGGGGGAGCAATCAGCCCCAGCATTTT	CASSQRGSNQPQHF
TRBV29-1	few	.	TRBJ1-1	TGCAGCGCGGACACCTTGAACACTGAAGCTTTCTTT	CSADTLNTEAFF
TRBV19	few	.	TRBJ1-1	TGTGCCAGTAGTATGCCCCGGACACGGAGGAACACTGAAGCTTTCTTT	CASSMPRTRRNTEAFF
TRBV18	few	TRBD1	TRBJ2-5	TGTGCCAGCGCCTCCCGGACAGGGGAAGAGACCCAGTACTTC	CASASRTGEETQYF
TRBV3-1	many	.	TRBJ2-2	TGTGCCAGCAGAATGAGTCAGGGGACGCTGTTTTTT	CASRMSQGTLFF
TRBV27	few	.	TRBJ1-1	TGTGCCAGCAGTTTATCACTGGGGGCAGGAAACACTGAAGCTTTCTTT	CASSLSLGAGNTEAFF
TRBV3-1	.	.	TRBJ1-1	TGTGCCAGCAGCCAAGTCCGTTACACTGAAGCTTTCTTT	CASSQVRYTEAFF
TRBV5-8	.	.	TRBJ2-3	TGTGCCAGCAGCTTCCAAGTTCAGACAGATACGCAGTATTTT	CASSFQVQTDTQYF
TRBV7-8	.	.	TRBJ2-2	TGTGCCAGCAGACCTGACAGTAACACCGGGGAGCTGTTTTTT	CASRPDSNTGELFF
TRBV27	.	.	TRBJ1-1	TGTGCCAGCGTGGCCGGGAGGACGGGGAACACTGAAGCTTTCTTT	CASVAGRTGNTEAFF
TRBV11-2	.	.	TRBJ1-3	TGTGCCAGCAGCCGCCTTGGGAGGTACACCATATATTTT	CASSRLGRYTIYF
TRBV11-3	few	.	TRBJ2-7	TGTGCCAGCAGCTTCGTTGGTTGCCGGGGTCAACCCTCTAACGAGCAGTACTTC	CASSFVGCRGQPSNEQYF
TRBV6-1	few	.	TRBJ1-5	TGTGCCAGCAGAGACAGCCCCAATCAGCCCCAGCATTTT	CASRDSPNQPQHF